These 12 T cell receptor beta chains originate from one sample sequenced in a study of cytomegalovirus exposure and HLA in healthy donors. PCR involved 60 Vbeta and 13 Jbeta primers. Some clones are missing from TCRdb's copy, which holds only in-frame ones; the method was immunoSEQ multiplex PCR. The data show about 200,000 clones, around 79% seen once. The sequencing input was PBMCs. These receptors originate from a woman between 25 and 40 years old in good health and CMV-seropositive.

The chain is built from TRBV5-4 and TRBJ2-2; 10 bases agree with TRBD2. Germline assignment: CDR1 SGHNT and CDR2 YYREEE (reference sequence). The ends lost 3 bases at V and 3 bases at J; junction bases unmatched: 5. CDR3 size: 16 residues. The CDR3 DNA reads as TGTGCCAGCAGCTCGACTAGCGGGCGCTACACCGGGGAGCTGTTTTTT. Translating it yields CASSSTSGRYTGELFF.

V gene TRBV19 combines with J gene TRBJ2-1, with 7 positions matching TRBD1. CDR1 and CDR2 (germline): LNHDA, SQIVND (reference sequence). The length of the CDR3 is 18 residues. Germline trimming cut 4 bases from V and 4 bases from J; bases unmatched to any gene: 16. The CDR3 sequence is CASSTHPKGAYAYNEQFF. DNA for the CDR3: TGTGCCAGTAGTACACACCCGAAGGGGGCGTACGCTTACAATGAGCAGTTCTTC.

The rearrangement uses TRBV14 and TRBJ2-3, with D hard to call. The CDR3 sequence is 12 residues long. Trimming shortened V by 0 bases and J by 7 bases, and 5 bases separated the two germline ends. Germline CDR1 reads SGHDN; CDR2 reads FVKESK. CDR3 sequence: CASSQERNTQYF. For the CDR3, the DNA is TGTGCCAGCAGCCAAGAGAGAAATACGCAGTATTTT.

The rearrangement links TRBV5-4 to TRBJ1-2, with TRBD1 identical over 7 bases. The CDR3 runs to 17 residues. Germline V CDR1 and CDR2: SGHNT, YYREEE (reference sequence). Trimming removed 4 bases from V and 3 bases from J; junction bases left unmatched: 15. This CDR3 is CASSPGTAWLQDYGYTF. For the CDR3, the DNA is TGTGCCAGCAGCCCGGGGACAGCATGGCTTCAAGACTATGGCTACACCTTC.

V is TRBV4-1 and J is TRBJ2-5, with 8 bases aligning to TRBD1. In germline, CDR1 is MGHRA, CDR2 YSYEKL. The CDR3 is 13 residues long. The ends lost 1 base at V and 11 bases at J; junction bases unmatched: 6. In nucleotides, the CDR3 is TGCGCCAGCAGCCAAGTCACAGGGGGTGAGCAGTACTTC. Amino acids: CASSQVTGGEQYF.

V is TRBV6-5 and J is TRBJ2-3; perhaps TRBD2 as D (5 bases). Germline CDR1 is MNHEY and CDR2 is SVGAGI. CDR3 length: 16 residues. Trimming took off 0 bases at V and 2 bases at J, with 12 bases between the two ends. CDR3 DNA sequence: TGTGCCAGCAGTTACTCGACCAGCGGCTACACAGATACGCAGTATTTT. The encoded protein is CASSYSTSGYTDTQYF.

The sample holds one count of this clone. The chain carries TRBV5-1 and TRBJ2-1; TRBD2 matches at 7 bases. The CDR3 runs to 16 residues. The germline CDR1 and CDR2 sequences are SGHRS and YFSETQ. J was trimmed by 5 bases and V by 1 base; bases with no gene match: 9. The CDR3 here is CASSLRTSEKNNEQFF. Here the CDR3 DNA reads TGCGCCAGCAGCTTGCGCACTAGCGAGAAGAACAATGAGCAGTTCTTC. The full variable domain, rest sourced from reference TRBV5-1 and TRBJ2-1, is KAGVTQTPRYLIKTRGQQVTLSCSPISGHRSVSWYQQTPGQGLQFLFEYFSETQRNKGNFPGRFSGRQFSNSRSEMNVSTLELGDSALYLCASSLRTSEKNNEQFFGPGTRLTVL.

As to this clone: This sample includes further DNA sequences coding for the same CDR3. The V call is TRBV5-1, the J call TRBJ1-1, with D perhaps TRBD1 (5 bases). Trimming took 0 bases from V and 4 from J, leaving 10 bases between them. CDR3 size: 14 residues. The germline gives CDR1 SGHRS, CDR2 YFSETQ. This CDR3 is CASSLAGGFTEAFF. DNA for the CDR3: TGCGCCAGCAGCTTGGCCGGGGGGTTCACTGAAGCTTTCTTT.

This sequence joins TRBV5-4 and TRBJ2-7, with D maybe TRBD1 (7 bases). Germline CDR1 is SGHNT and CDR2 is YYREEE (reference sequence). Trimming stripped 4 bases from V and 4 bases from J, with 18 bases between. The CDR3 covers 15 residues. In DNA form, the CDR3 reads TGTGCCAGCAGCGGGGGGACAGCCTCGGGTTACGAGCAGTACTTC. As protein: CASSGGTASGYEQYF.

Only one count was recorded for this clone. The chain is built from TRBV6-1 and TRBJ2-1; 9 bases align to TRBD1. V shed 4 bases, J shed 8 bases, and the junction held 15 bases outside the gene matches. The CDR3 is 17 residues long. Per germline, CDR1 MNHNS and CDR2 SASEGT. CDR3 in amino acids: CASSGGGTGRGQHEQFF. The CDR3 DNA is TGTGCCAGCAGTGGGGGGGGGACAGGGAGAGGACAGCATGAGCAGTTCTTC.

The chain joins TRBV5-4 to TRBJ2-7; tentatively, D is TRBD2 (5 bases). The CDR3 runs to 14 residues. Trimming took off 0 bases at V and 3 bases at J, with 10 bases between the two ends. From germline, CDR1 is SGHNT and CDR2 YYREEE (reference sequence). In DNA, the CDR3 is TGTGCCAGCAGCTTGGGGGCCGGGATCTACGAGCAGTACTTC. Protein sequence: CASSLGAGIYEQYF.

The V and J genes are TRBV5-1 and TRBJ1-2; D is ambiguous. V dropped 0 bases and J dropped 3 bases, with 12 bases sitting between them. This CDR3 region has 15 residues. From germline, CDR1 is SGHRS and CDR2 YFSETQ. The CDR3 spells CASSLGTALDYGYTF. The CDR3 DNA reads TGCGCCAGCAGCTTGGGCACAGCATTGGACTATGGCTACACCTTC.